This entry lists 24 T cell receptor beta chains sequenced from one sample in a study of T cell changes during pregnancy in multiple sclerosis. The protocol was immunoSEQ multiplex PCR, while the TCRdb copy is restricted to in-frame clones and leaves out a portion. This table has tens of thousands of clones, approximately 90% appearing once. The material sequenced was peripheral blood, taken in the second trimester of pregnancy. These receptors were taken from a female donor with multiple sclerosis, enrolled in a pregnancy study.

The chain couples TRBV7-2 to TRBJ2-1, with TRBD2 identical over 8 bases. CDR1 is SGHTA and CDR2 is FQGNSA in the germline V gene. The CDR3 totals 12 residues. V lost 5 bases to trimming and J lost 8 bases; unmatched junction nucleotides: 2. The CDR3 DNA reads TGTGCCAGCAGCCCGGGACTAGATGAGCAGTTCTTC. It is translated as CASSPGLDEQFF.

The gene calls are TRBV4-1 and TRBJ2-2; 9 bases fit TRBD1. V gave up 8 bases and J gave up 1 base; unmatched junction bases: 8. Germline V gene data show CDR1 as MGHRA and CDR2 as YSYEKL. The CDR3 has 16 amino acids. CDR3 bases: TGCGCCAGCTCAACGAGGGGACAGGGGAACACCGGGGAGCTGTTTTTT. Protein sequence: CASSTRGQGNTGELFF.

The chain employs TRBV7-3 and TRBJ1-1, with D uncertain. V was shortened by 2 bases and J by 4 bases, with 11 bases between the two germline ends. The germline V gene has CDR1 SGHTA and CDR2 FQGTGA. The CDR3 covers 14 residues. As DNA, the CDR3 is TGTGCCAGCAGCTTAGGCAGGTTGGGCACTGAAGCTTTCTTT. It specifies CASSLGRLGTEAFF.

This chain uses TRBV10-1 with TRBJ2-3, with TRBD2 matching 11 bases. Germline V gives CDR1 WNHNN, CDR2 SYGVQD (reference sequence). V lost 2 bases and J lost 6; bases outside the gene matches: 4. The CDR3 length is 15 residues. In DNA form, the CDR3 reads TGCGCCAGCAGTGAGGCGACTAGCGGGGTGGATACGCAGTATTTT. Its protein product is CASSEATSGVDTQYF.

The J gene is TRBJ2-2, the V gene TRBV9, with 10 bases that match TRBD1. CDR3 size: 15 residues. The V gene's germline CDR1 is SGDLS and CDR2 YYNGEE. V was pared by 4 bases and J by 6 bases, with 6 bases of the junction left unmatched. The CDR3 reads CASSIRTGGSGELFF. The CDR3 coding sequence is TGTGCCAGCAGCATTCGGACAGGGGGTTCCGGGGAGCTGTTTTTT.

This clone was recorded once. This chain connects TRBV6-5 to TRBJ1-4; D might be TRBD1 (5 bases). The CDR3 is made up of 15 amino acids. Trimming pared 3 bases from V and 8 bases from J, leaving 16 bases between. Germline values: CDR1 MNHEY, CDR2 SVGAGI. CDR3 in amino acids: CASSYSVGGSEKLFF. The CDR3 DNA sequence: TGTGCCAGCAGTTATTCAGTGGGGGGATCCGAAAAACTGTTTTTT.

As DNA, the CDR3 is TGTGCCAGCAGCCAAGGCAGGGGAAACACTGAAGCTTTCTTT. This translates into CASSQGRGNTEAFF. V gene TRBV5-4 combines with J gene TRBJ1-1; D perhaps matches TRBD1 (6 bases). V shed 4 bases and J shed 2 bases, with 12 bases lying between them. The germline V gene has CDR1 SGHNT and CDR2 YYREEE (reference sequence). The CDR3 totals 14 residues.

The chain links TRBV7-2 to TRBJ2-3; D is perhaps TRBD1 (6 bases). Trimming cost V 5 bases and J 6 bases, with 18 bases left between them. Germline CDR1 and CDR2: SGHTA and FQGNSA. The CDR3 is made up of 15 amino acids. CDR3 protein: CASSAGQLGVDTQYF. In nucleotides, the CDR3 is TGTGCCAGCAGCGCTGGACAGCTTGGAGTGGATACGCAGTATTTT.

Worth noting for this clone: Other DNA variants within this sample encode the same CDR3. V usage is TRBV6-5 and J usage is TRBJ1-6, with a tentative D call TRBD1 (5 bases). The germline V gene has CDR1 MNHEY and CDR2 SVGAGI. Trimming cost V 2 bases and J 10 bases, with 15 bases left between them. The CDR3 is 15 residues long. The CDR3 here is CASSYGARVRSPLHF. DNA for the CDR3: TGTGCCAGCAGTTACGGGGCCAGGGTTAGGTCACCCCTCCACTTT.

The rearrangement uses TRBV7-3 and TRBJ2-1; D is uncertain. Germline assignment: CDR1 SGHTA and CDR2 FQGTGA. This CDR3 spans 16 amino acids. V gave up 1 base and J gave up 3 bases, with 13 bases separating them. The CDR3 nucleotides are TGTGCCAGCAGCTTAATCCAAGGAGTCCTCTACAATGAGCAGTTCTTC. Translation: CASSLIQGVLYNEQFF.

CDR3 sequence reads: CASRDRDDTQYF. In DNA, the CDR3 is TGTGCCAGCAGGGACAGGGACGATACGCAGTATTTT. V is TRBV2 and J is TRBJ2-3; TRBD1 matches at 8 bases. Germline V lookup: CDR1 SNHLY, CDR2 FYNNEI. This CDR3 comprises 12 residues. The V and J ends lost 6 bases and 6 bases, in that order; junction bases with no gene match: 2.

This chain joins TRBV6-1 and TRBJ2-7, with TRBD1 matching over 8 bases. V gave up 4 bases and J gave up 0 bases; unmatched junction bases: 8. The CDR3 contains 16 residues. The V gene's germline CDR1 is MNHNS and CDR2 SASEGT. CDR3 loop: CASSAGGQGYSYEQYF. As DNA, the CDR3 is TGTGCCAGCAGTGCGGGTGGACAGGGCTACTCCTACGAGCAGTACTTC.

The chain employs TRBV9 and TRBJ2-2, with D tentatively TRBD1 (6 bases). Germline CDR1 SGDLS, CDR2 YYNGEE. The CDR3 totals 14 residues. V was pared by 2 bases and J by 6 bases, with 11 bases between. The DNA of the CDR3 is TGTGCCAGCAGCGTGACAGGTTTGGCCGGGGAGCTGTTTTTT. Translating gives CASSVTGLAGELFF.

The CDR3 DNA reads TGTGCCAGCAGTATACGACAGGGAGGAGGCTACAATGAGCAGTTCTTC. Protein sequence: CASSIRQGGGYNEQFF. This chain links TRBV2 with TRBJ2-1, with D tentatively TRBD1 (7 bases). The CDR3 sequence is 16 residues long. CDR1 and CDR2 (germline): SNHLY, FYNNEI. V was shortened by 5 bases and J by 3 bases, with 17 bases between the two germline ends.

This chain uses TRBV5-1 with TRBJ1-2; tentative D call: TRBD1 (5 bases). Deletions cut 3 bases from V and 2 bases from J, with 14 bases between. CDR3 size: 15 residues. Germline V gene lookup returns CDR1 SGHRS and CDR2 YFSETQ. The CDR3 nucleotides read TGCGCCAGCAGCTCAAACTTCGCAGGGAACTATGGCTACACCTTC. It encodes CASSSNFAGNYGYTF.

The chain links TRBV2 to TRBJ2-1, with D possibly TRBD2 on 6 matching bases. The CDR3 extends over 17 amino acids. Trimming left V 3 bases short and J 0 bases short, with 15 bases between. Germline V gives CDR1 SNHLY, CDR2 FYNNEI. CDR3 nucleotide sequence: TGTGCCAGCAGTGAGCGGGGCGGGGCCAGCTCCTACAATGAGCAGTTCTTC. It is translated as CASSERGGASSYNEQFF.

V and J are TRBV5-1 and TRBJ2-1; 9 bases fit TRBD2. The CDR3 totals 16 residues. Looked up from germline, CDR1 is SGHRS and CDR2 is YFSETQ. The trim removed 4 bases at V and 4 bases at J, leaving 9 bases unmatched. CDR3 protein: CASSALGGGAYNEQFF. In nucleotides, the CDR3 is TGCGCCAGCAGCGCCCTGGGCGGGGGGGCTTACAATGAGCAGTTCTTC.

The V and J genes are TRBV7-8 and TRBJ2-4; TRBD1 is a possible D gene (7 bases). V shed 0 bases and J shed 7 bases, with 13 bases lying between them. The CDR3 totals 15 residues. The germline CDR1 and CDR2 sequences are SGHVS and FQNEAQ. The chain's CDR3 is CASSLAEGAWNIQYF. The CDR3 coding sequence is TGTGCCAGCAGCTTAGCGGAGGGGGCGTGGAACATTCAGTACTTC.

This chain connects TRBV12-5 to TRBJ1-5; 9 bases line up with TRBD1. The CDR3 totals 15 residues. V gave up 5 bases and J gave up 1 base; unmatched junction bases: 3. Germline V gene sequence: CDR1 LGHNT, CDR2 FRNRAP. Here the CDR3 DNA reads TGTGCTAGTGGTACGGGACAGGGAAGCAATCAGCCCCAGCATTTT. It encodes CASGTGQGSNQPQHF.

The chain recombines TRBV4-1 with TRBJ1-2; 8 nucleotides match TRBD1. This CDR3 has 17 amino acids. V trimming: 0 bases; J trimming: 4 bases; junction bases outside the gene matches: 10. Germline V lookup: CDR1 MGHRA, CDR2 YSYEKL. CDR3 in amino acids: CASSQDPATGALYGYTF. The CDR3 nucleotides are TGCGCCAGCAGCCAAGATCCCGCGACAGGGGCCCTCTATGGCTACACCTTC.

The rearrangement uses TRBV5-1 and TRBJ2-7; TRBD2 matches 7 bases. The CDR3 loop spans 14 amino acids. The V gene's germline CDR1 is SGHRS and CDR2 YFSETQ. Germline trimming cut 0 bases from V and 3 bases from J; bases unmatched to any gene: 3. CDR3 in amino acids: CASSLAGGFYEQYF. The DNA for the CDR3 is TGCGCCAGCAGCTTGGCGGGGGGTTTCTACGAGCAGTACTTC.

The chain joins TRBV7-6 to TRBJ2-5; 11 nucleotides align to TRBD2. The CDR3 totals 16 residues. Germline lookup yields CDR1 SGHVS and CDR2 FNYEAQ. Unmatched junction bases numbered 8, after V lost 4 bases and J lost 4 bases. The CDR3 region has the DNA TGTGCCAGCAGCTCCTATAGCGGGGGGGAGGCAGAGACCCAGTACTTC. It codes for CASSSYSGGEAETQYF.

The gene calls are TRBV9 and TRBJ2-7, with D perhaps matching TRBD1 (6 bases). V gave up 0 bases and J gave up 7 bases, with 14 bases separating them. The CDR3 length is 14 residues. Germline CDR1 is SGDLS and CDR2 is YYNGEE. CDR3 in amino acids: CASSVAPYREEQYF. DNA of the CDR3: TGTGCCAGCAGCGTAGCCCCTTACAGGGAAGAGCAGTACTTC.

The V and J genes are TRBV11-3 and TRBJ1-1; 9 bases align to TRBD1. With 8 bases clipped from V and 1 base from J, the junction kept 11 bases outside the gene matches. The CDR3 runs to 16 residues. The germline V gene has CDR1 SGHNT and CDR2 YENEEA. The CDR3 region has the DNA TGTGCCAGCTCTAGATCCGGGACAGGGAGGAACACTGAAGCTTTCTTT. This sequence encodes CASSRSGTGRNTEAFF. The full variable domain, its missing parts supplied by reference TRBV11-3 and TRBJ1-1, is EAGVVQSPRYKIIEKKQPVAFWCNPISGHNTLYWYLQNLGQGPELLIRYENEEAVDDSQLPKDRFSAERLKGVDSTLKIQPAELGDSAVYLCASSRSGTGRNTEAFFGQGTRLTVV.